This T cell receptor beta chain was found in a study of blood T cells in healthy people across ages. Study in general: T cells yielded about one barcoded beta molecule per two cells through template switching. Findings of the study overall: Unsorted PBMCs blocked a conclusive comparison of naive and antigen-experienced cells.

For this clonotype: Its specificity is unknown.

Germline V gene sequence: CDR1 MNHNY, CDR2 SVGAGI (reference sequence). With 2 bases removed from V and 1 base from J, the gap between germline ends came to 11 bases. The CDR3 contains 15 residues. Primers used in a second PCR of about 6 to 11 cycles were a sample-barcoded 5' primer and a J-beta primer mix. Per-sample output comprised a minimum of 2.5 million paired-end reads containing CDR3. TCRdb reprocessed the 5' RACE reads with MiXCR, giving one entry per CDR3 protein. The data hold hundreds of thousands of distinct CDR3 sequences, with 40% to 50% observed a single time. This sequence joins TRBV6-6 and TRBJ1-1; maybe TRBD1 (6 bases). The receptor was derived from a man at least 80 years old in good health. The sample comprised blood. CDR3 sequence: CASSYAGTQNTEAFF. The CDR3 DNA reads TGTGCCAGCAGTTACGCCGGGACACAGAACACTGAAGCTTTCTTT.